These 26 T cell receptor beta chains came from one sample sequenced in a study of cytomegalovirus exposure and HLA in healthy donors. The PCR made use of 60 Vbeta and 13 Jbeta primers. The assay was immunoSEQ multiplex PCR, and TCRdb's table has in-frame clones only and misses some. Found here are approximately 130,000 clones, around 82% of them singletons; the top ten hold around 1.7%. Sequenced: PBMCs. Source of these receptors: a boy younger than 18 in good health and CMV-seronegative.

The chain couples TRBV29-1 to TRBJ2-7; D not certain. In germline, CDR1 is SQVTM, CDR2 ANQGSEA. The CDR3 contains 13 residues. V lost 4 bases to trimming and J lost 6 bases, with 16 bases between them. Here the CDR3 DNA reads TGCAGCGTTGCTCCACAGCCGCCTGGCGAGCAGTACTTC. Translated: CSVAPQPPGEQYF.

The V call is TRBV7-9, the J call TRBJ2-7; maybe TRBD2 (6 bases). Germline CDR1 and CDR2: SEHNR and FQNEAQ (reference sequence). Trimming took off 5 bases at V and 1 base at J, with 12 bases between the two ends. The CDR3 loop spans 14 amino acids. CDR3 sequence: CASSPRDSSYEQYF. The CDR3 nucleotides are TGTGCCAGCAGCCCCCGGGACTCTTCCTACGAGCAGTACTTC.

This clone was detected only a few times. V gene TRBV2 combines with J gene TRBJ1-1; TRBD1 is a possible D gene (5 bases). Germline V gene data show CDR1 as SNHLY and CDR2 as FYNNEI. V was pared by 8 bases and J by 5 bases, with 15 bases between. The CDR3 contains 13 residues. CDR3 in amino acids: CASGAGEGTEAFF. CDR3 nucleotide sequence: TGTGCCAGCGGAGCGGGGGAGGGGACTGAAGCTTTCTTT.

This chain joins TRBV5-1 and TRBJ2-2; TRBD1 agrees at 7 bases. The CDR3 runs to 16 residues. CDR1 and CDR2 (germline): SGHRS, YFSETQ. The J segment lost 4 bases and the V segment lost 0 bases, leaving 6 bases of the junction unmatched. CDR3 sequence: CASSLGQGISTGELFF. CDR3 in DNA: TGCGCCAGCAGCTTGGGACAGGGAATAAGCACCGGGGAGCTGTTTTTT.

This clone was observed a single time. The chain's CDR3 is CASSTGQGYTEAFF. CDR3 coding DNA: TGTGCCAGCAGCACGGGACAGGGGTACACTGAAGCTTTCTTT. The chain is built from TRBV5-4 and TRBJ1-1; the match to TRBD1 covers 10 bases. This CDR3 is built from 14 residues. Germline V CDR1 and CDR2: SGHNT, YYREEE (reference sequence). The V segment lost 4 bases and the J segment 3 bases; nucleotides outside the gene matches: 3.

The CDR3 DNA reads as TGCAGCGTTGGACTATCAAATGGCTACACCTTC. It yields the protein CSVGLSNGYTF. The chain combines TRBV29-1 with TRBJ1-2; D unresolved. This CDR3 comprises 11 residues. Germline CDR1 SQVTM, CDR2 ANQGSEA. With 4 bases removed from V and 6 bases from J, the gap between germline ends came to 9 bases.

The J gene is TRBJ1-3, the V gene TRBV4-3, with D possibly being TRBD1 (5 bases). This CDR3 contains 15 residues. Between the trimmed V and J ends, which lost 4 bases and 3 bases, there was a span of 13 bases. CDR1 is LGHNA and CDR2 is YSLEER in the germline V gene. CDR3: CASSRDRQGGNTIYF. The CDR3 DNA sequence: TGCGCCAGCAGCCGAGATCGGCAGGGTGGAAACACCATATATTTT.

This chain connects TRBV25-1 to TRBJ2-1; TRBD2 agrees at 10 bases. CDR1 and CDR2 from the germline V gene are MGHDK and SYGVNS. The CDR3 contains 18 residues. V shed 8 bases, J shed 1 base, and the junction held 14 bases outside the gene matches. The CDR3 region has the DNA TGTGCCAGCGCCCCCGTTCTAGCGGGAGATGGATCCTACAATGAGCAGTTCTTC. This translates into CASAPVLAGDGSYNEQFF.

The chain uses TRBV30 and TRBJ2-7, with 9 bases that match TRBD2. V shed 4 bases and J 4 bases; nucleotides not matched to a gene: 5. The CDR3 totals 13 residues. From germline, CDR1 is GTSNPN and CDR2 SVGIG (reference sequence). Written as DNA, the CDR3 is TGTGCCTGGATTAGCGGGAGTCAATACGAGCAGTACTTC. Translated: CAWISGSQYEQYF.

The rearrangement uses TRBV27 and TRBJ2-1; 11 nucleotides line up with TRBD2. This CDR3 is 15 amino acids long. Germline CDR1 reads MNHEY; CDR2 reads SMNVEV (reference sequence). The V gene end was trimmed by 6 bases and the J gene end by 5 bases; junction bases not matched to a gene: 6. The CDR3 loop is CASSSGLAGHNEQFF. The DNA for the CDR3 is TGTGCCAGCAGCTCAGGACTAGCGGGCCACAATGAGCAGTTCTTC.

V and J are TRBV5-6 and TRBJ2-2, with 7 bases identical to TRBD2. CDR3 length: 14 amino acids. Germline CDR1 is SGHDT and CDR2 is YYEEEE. J was trimmed by 7 bases and V by 2 bases; bases with no gene match: 5. This CDR3 reads CASSFAGVIGELFF. The CDR3 coding sequence is TGTGCCAGCAGCTTTGCGGGAGTAATCGGGGAGCTGTTTTTT.

The chain carries TRBV5-6 and TRBJ1-1; 7 bases line up with TRBD1. J was trimmed by 1 base and V by 4 bases; bases with no gene match: 10. Germline V CDR1 and CDR2: SGHDT, YYEEEE. The CDR3 is 16 residues long. CDR3 protein: CASSQNGQERNTEAFF. CDR3 nucleotides: TGTGCCAGCAGCCAGAATGGACAGGAAAGGAACACTGAAGCTTTCTTT.

J is TRBJ1-5 and V is TRBV7-2; D may be TRBD1 (5 bases). Germline CDR1 reads SGHTA; CDR2 reads FQGNSA. This CDR3 is built from 18 residues. Trimming pared 5 bases from V and 5 bases from J, leaving 25 bases between. The CDR3 sequence is CASSPLRKFGRVDQPQHF. The CDR3 DNA reads as TGTGCCAGCAGCCCCCTCCGGAAATTCGGCAGGGTTGATCAGCCCCAGCATTTT.

V is TRBV29-1 and J is TRBJ1-4, with 9 bases that match TRBD1. Unmatched junction bases numbered 12, after V lost 7 bases and J lost 0 bases. The CDR3 has 17 residues. The germline CDR1 and CDR2 sequences are SQVTM and ANQGSEA. The CDR3 region has the DNA TGCAGCGACTACCGGGACAGGGAACGGTCAACTAATGAAAAACTGTTTTTT. Encoded protein: CSDYRDRERSTNEKLFF.

The chain recombines TRBV5-6 with TRBJ1-4, with D tentatively TRBD1 (6 bases). The CDR3 has 15 residues. CDR1 and CDR2 (germline): SGHDT, YYEEEE. V was trimmed by 3 bases and J by 4 bases, leaving 13 bases between them. The CDR3 protein is CASSWGPGHNEKLFF. CDR3 DNA sequence: TGTGCCAGCAGCTGGGGGCCGGGACATAATGAAAAACTGTTTTTT.

This clone was recorded a few times. This chain joins TRBV29-1 and TRBJ1-1, with D tentatively TRBD1 (5 bases). Trimming left V 3 bases short and J 4 bases short, with 9 bases between. Germline CDR1 and CDR2: SQVTM and ANQGSEA. The CDR3 runs 12 residues. This CDR3 is CSVDRRGTEAFF. CDR3 nucleotide sequence: TGCAGCGTTGATCGGAGGGGCACTGAAGCTTTCTTT.

For the CDR3, the DNA is TGTGCCTGGACTAGCGGGAGGGATGAGCAGTTCTTC. As protein: CAWTSGRDEQFF. The chain carries TRBV30 and TRBJ2-1; 12 bases line up with TRBD2. Germline CDR1 and CDR2: GTSNPN and SVGIG (reference sequence). Germline trimming cut 4 bases from V and 8 bases from J; bases unmatched to any gene: 0. This CDR3 spans 12 amino acids.

V usage is TRBV19 and J usage is TRBJ2-2, with 7 bases fitting TRBD2. The germline V gene encodes CDR1 LNHDA and CDR2 SQIVND (reference sequence). This CDR3 has 14 amino acids. The V gene end was trimmed by 3 bases and the J gene end by 5 bases; junction bases not matched to a gene: 3. CDR3 sequence reads: CASSIGEGTGELFF. The CDR3 DNA reads TGTGCCAGTAGTATTGGGGAGGGGACCGGGGAGCTGTTTTTT.

The chain uses TRBV7-9 and TRBJ1-6; 7 nucleotides match TRBD1. The germline gives CDR1 SEHNR, CDR2 FQNEAQ (reference sequence). The CDR3 contains 15 residues. Trimming took 5 bases from V and 6 from J; bases not matched to a gene: 7. Here the CDR3 reads CASSRLDRFNSPLHF. CDR3 DNA sequence: TGTGCCAGCAGCCGCTTGGACAGGTTTAATTCACCCCTCCACTTT.

This clone showed up just a few times. The J gene is TRBJ1-1, the V gene TRBV30; no clear D. Germline CDR1 GTSNPN, CDR2 SVGIG (reference sequence). V was shortened by 0 bases and J by 6 bases, with 5 bases between the two germline ends. The CDR3 contains 11 residues. The CDR3 is CAWSVRPEAFF. The CDR3 nucleotides read TGTGCCTGGAGTGTGCGGCCTGAAGCTTTCTTT.

The CDR3 loop reads CASSLSASGSFSGANVLTF. Here the CDR3 DNA reads TGTGCCAGCAGTTTATCGGCTAGCGGGAGTTTTTCTGGGGCCAACGTCCTGACTTTC. The gene calls are TRBV27 and TRBJ2-6; 10 nucleotides align to TRBD2. This CDR3 has 19 amino acids. Germline values: CDR1 MNHEY, CDR2 SMNVEV (reference sequence). V shed 0 bases, J shed 1 base, and the junction held 6 bases outside the gene matches.

The chain is built from TRBV6-1 and TRBJ1-5; no firm D call. Germline values: CDR1 MNHNS, CDR2 SASEGT. CDR3 length: 14 residues. Deletions cut 5 bases from V and 2 bases from J, with 10 bases between. CDR3 in DNA: TGTGCCAGCAGTACAAAACGGGGCAATCAGCCCCAGCATTTT. Its translation is CASSTKRGNQPQHF.

The CDR3 here is CASSSSGKNTGELFF. The CDR3 DNA follows: TGTGCCAGCAGCTCTAGCGGGAAAAACACCGGGGAGCTGTTTTTT. The chain is built from TRBV7-9 and TRBJ2-2, with 9 bases fitting TRBD2. Germline V CDR1 and CDR2: SEHNR, FQNEAQ (reference sequence). This CDR3 is 15 amino acids long. V lost 4 bases, J lost 2 bases, and 2 bases stayed unmatched.

This clone has more than one count but fewer than ten. This chain joins TRBV7-9 and TRBJ1-3; D unresolved. The CDR3 loop spans 14 amino acids. Germline CDR1 is SEHNR and CDR2 is FQNEAQ (reference sequence). The V gene lost 2 bases and the J gene lost 3 bases, with 8 bases spanning the gap. The CDR3 reads CASSLSSGGNTIYF. The CDR3 bases are TGTGCCAGCAGCTTATCCTCCGGTGGAAACACCATATATTTT. Filled out from reference TRBV7-9 and TRBJ1-3, the complete variable domain reads DTGVSQNPRHKITKRGQNVTFRCDPISEHNRLYWYRQTLGQGPEFLTYFQNEAQLEKSRLLSDRFSAERPKGSFSTLEIQRTEQGDSAMYLCASSLSSGGNTIYFGEGSWLTVV.

The rearrangement joins TRBV27 to TRBJ2-1, with D tentatively TRBD1 (6 bases). Trimming removed 3 bases from V and 6 bases from J, with 12 bases in between. This CDR3 region has 14 residues. Germline loops: CDR1 MNHEY, CDR2 SMNVEV (reference sequence). The CDR3 DNA sequence: TGTGCCAGCAGTTTTCACAGGGATCCCAATGAGCAGTTCTTC. This encodes CASSFHRDPNEQFF.

The chain recombines TRBV18 with TRBJ2-3; 12 nucleotides align to TRBD2. In germline, CDR1 is KGHSH, CDR2 LQKENI. After removal of 1 base from V and 6 bases from J, the junction contained 5 bases not matched to a gene. The CDR3 covers 16 residues. The CDR3 DNA reads TGTGCCAGCTCACCACGGACTAGCGGGGCCGGGGATACGCAGTATTTT. Its protein is CASSPRTSGAGDTQYF.